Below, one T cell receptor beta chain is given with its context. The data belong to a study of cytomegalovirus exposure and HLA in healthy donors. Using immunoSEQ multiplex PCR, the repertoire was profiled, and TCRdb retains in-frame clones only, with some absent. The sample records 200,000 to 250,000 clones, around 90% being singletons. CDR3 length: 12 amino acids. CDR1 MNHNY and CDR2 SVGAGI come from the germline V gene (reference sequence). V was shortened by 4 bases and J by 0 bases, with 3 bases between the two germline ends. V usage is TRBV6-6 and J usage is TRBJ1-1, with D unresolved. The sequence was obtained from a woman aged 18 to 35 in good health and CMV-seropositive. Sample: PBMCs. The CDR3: CASSSVNTEAFF. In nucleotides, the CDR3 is TGTGCCAGCAGTTCAGTGAACACTGAAGCTTTCTTT.